The present T cell receptor (beta chain) was sequenced within a study of blood T cell repertoires in COVID-19. Looking at the study overall: From the United States, Italy and Spain came samples of acute and convalescent COVID-19.

The CDR3 is 11 residues long. V lost 3 bases and J lost 8, with 7 bases in between. Generated by immunoSEQ multiplex PCR, the TCRdb table keeps only in-frame clones and is missing some. This repertoire shows 100,000 to 150,000 clones, roughly 83% found once; its top ten account for 15% to 20%. This clonotype was sampled from a woman between 50 and 59 years old with acute or convalescent COVID-19. The chain combines TRBV12-3 or TRBV12-4 with TRBJ1-2; D possibly corresponds to TRBD1 (5 bases). Sequenced sample: peripheral blood. DNA for the CDR3: TGTGCCAGCAGTTTGGGGGGAGGCTACACCTTC. Amino acid sequence: CASSLGGGYTF.